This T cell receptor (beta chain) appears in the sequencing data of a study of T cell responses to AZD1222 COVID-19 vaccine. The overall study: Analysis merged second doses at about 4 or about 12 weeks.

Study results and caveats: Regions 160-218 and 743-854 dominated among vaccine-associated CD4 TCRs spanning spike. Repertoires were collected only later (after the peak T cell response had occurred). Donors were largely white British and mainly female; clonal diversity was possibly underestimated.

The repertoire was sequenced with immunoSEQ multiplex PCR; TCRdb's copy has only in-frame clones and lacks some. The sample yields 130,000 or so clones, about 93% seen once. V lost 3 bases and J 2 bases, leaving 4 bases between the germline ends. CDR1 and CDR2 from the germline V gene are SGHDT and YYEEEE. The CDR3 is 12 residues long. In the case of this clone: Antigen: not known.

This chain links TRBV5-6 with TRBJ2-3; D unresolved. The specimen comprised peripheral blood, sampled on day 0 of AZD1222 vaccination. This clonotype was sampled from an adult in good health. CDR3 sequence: CASSWDTDTQYF. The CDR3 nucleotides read TGTGCCAGCAGCTGGGACACAGATACGCAGTATTTT.